This T cell receptor beta chain was sequenced during a study of blood T cell repertoires in COVID-19. This CDR3 region has 14 residues. Trimming at V came to 5 bases and at J to 6 bases, leaving 9 bases not matched to a gene. In germline, CDR1 is SGHVS, CDR2 FQNEAQ. Repertoires were generated with immunoSEQ multiplex PCR, while TCRdb's copy carries only in-frame clones and drops some. Among over 200,000 clones listed, 70% to 85% were seen once. This rearrangement joins TRBV7-8 to TRBJ2-7, with 8 bases aligning to TRBD1. This sequence was found in a woman older than 75 with COVID-19, enrolled during active disease. The sample was peripheral blood. The DNA of the CDR3 is TGTGCCAGCAGCACGAACAGGGGGACCTCCGAGCAGTACTTC. It translates to CASSTNRGTSEQYF.